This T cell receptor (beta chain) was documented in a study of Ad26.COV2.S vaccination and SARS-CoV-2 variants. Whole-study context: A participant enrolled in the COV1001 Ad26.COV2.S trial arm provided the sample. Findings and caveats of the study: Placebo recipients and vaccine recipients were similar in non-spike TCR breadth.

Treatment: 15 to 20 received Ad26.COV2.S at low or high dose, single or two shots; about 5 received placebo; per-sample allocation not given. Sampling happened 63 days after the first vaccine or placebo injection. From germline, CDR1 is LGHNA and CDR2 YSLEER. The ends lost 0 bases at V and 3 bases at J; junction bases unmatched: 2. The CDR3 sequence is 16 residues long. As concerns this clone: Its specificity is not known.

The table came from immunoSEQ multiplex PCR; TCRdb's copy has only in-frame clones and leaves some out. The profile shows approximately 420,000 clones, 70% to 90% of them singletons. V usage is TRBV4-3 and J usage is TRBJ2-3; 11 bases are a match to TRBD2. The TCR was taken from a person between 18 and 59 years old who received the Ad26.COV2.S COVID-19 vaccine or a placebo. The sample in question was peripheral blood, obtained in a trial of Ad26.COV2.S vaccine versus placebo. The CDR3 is CASSQDLAGGTDTQYF. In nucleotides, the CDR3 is TGCGCCAGCAGCCAAGATCTAGCGGGGGGAACAGATACGCAGTATTTT.